These T cell receptor beta chains were read from a single sample in a study of blood T cell repertoires in COVID-19. TCRdb keeps only in-frame clones here, not all; method: immunoSEQ multiplex PCR. Of about 190,000 clones in the sample, 60% to 80% are singletons; the top ten hold roughly 17%. Sequenced input: peripheral blood. Receptors were obtained from a man between 60 and 75 years old with active or convalescent COVID-19. The CDR3 runs from the conserved cysteine through the conserved F or W. A D gene is named only where the DNA matches it firmly. Only part of the rows carry a size: once, few, many, or a class if the clone is expanded.

j_call: TRBJ1-5
clone_size: NA
v_call: TRBV21-1
d_call: NA
cdr3_aa: CASSPRDRYNQPQHF
cdr3_nt: TGTGCCAGCAGCCCCCGGGACAGGTATAATCAGCCCCAGCATTTT

j_call: TRBJ2-7
clone_size: NA
v_call: TRBV29-1
d_call: TRBD1
cdr3_aa: CSVVWTGGYEQYF
cdr3_nt: TGCAGCGTTGTCTGGACAGGGGGCTACGAGCAGTACTTC

j_call: TRBJ2-2
clone_size: NA
v_call: TRBV28
d_call: NA
cdr3_aa: CASSSIGAAGELFF
cdr3_nt: TGTGCCAGCAGTTCTATAGGGGCGGCCGGGGAGCTGTTTTTT

j_call: TRBJ1-1
clone_size: NA
v_call: TRBV15
d_call: NA
cdr3_aa: CATSAPGTGGAEAFF
cdr3_nt: TGTGCCACCAGCGCCCCAGGGACGGGGGGCGCTGAAGCTTTCTTT

j_call: TRBJ1-5
clone_size: NA
v_call: TRBV9
d_call: NA
cdr3_aa: CASSVGSGNSNQPQHF
cdr3_nt: TGTGCCAGCAGCGTAGGATCAGGCAATAGCAATCAGCCCCAGCATTTT

j_call: TRBJ1-6
clone_size: NA
v_call: TRBV2
d_call: NA
cdr3_aa: CASSEVRGNSPLHF
cdr3_nt: TGTGCCAGCAGTGAGGTGCGGGGAAATTCACCCCTCCACTTT

j_call: TRBJ2-5
clone_size: once
v_call: TRBV5-8
d_call: TRBD1
cdr3_aa: CASRTGTGATYEETQYF
cdr3_nt: TGTGCCAGCAGGACCGGGACAGGGGCCACCTATGAAGAGACCCAGTACTTC

j_call: TRBJ2-1
clone_size: NA
v_call: TRBV18
d_call: TRBD2
cdr3_aa: CASSPLGGRDEQFF
cdr3_nt: TGTGCCAGCTCCCCCCTCGGAGGGAGGGATGAGCAGTTCTTC

j_call: TRBJ2-1
clone_size: NA
v_call: TRBV7-8
d_call: TRBD1
cdr3_aa: CASSSGQIYNEQFF
cdr3_nt: TGTGCCAGCAGCTCGGGACAGATATACAATGAGCAGTTCTTC

j_call: TRBJ1-3
clone_size: NA
v_call: TRBV7-2
d_call: NA
cdr3_aa: CASSSQLRVGNTIYF
cdr3_nt: TGTGCCAGCAGCTCACAACTCAGGGTTGGAAACACCATATATTTT

j_call: TRBJ1-4
clone_size: NA
v_call: TRBV7-9
d_call: NA
cdr3_aa: CASSLGRVIDQIEKLFF
cdr3_nt: TGTGCCAGCAGCTTAGGGAGGGTAATCGACCAAATTGAAAAACTGTTTTTT

j_call: TRBJ2-7
clone_size: NA
v_call: TRBV28
d_call: NA
cdr3_aa: CASSFGRDEQYF
cdr3_nt: TGTGCCAGCAGTTTCGGCAGGGACGAGCAGTACTTC

j_call: TRBJ2-5
clone_size: NA
v_call: TRBV19
d_call: NA
cdr3_aa: CASSLRGTETQYF
cdr3_nt: TGTGCCAGTAGTCTAAGGGGAACGGAGACCCAGTACTTC

j_call: TRBJ2-2
clone_size: NA
v_call: TRBV5-1
d_call: TRBD1
cdr3_aa: CASTPWAGGRGELFF
cdr3_nt: TGCGCCAGCACACCGTGGGCAGGGGGTCGCGGGGAGCTGTTTTTT

j_call: TRBJ2-1
clone_size: NA
v_call: TRBV24-1
d_call: TRBD2
cdr3_aa: CATSDTILADNEQFF
cdr3_nt: TGTGCCACCAGTGACACCATACTAGCGGACAATGAGCAGTTCTTC

j_call: TRBJ2-2
clone_size: NA
v_call: TRBV19
d_call: TRBD2
cdr3_aa: CASSISGRFTGELFF
cdr3_nt: TGTGCCAGTAGTATTAGCGGGAGGTTTACCGGGGAACTGTTTTTT

j_call: TRBJ1-5
clone_size: few
v_call: TRBV3-1/TRBV3-2
d_call: NA
cdr3_aa: CASSQGIYSNQPQHF
cdr3_nt: TGTGCCAGCAGCCAAGGTATTTATAGCAATCAGCCCCAGCATTTT

j_call: TRBJ1-2
clone_size: NA
v_call: TRBV28
d_call: NA
cdr3_aa: CASRPGYAYGYTF
cdr3_nt: TGTGCCAGCAGGCCAGGGTACGCCTATGGCTACACCTTC

j_call: TRBJ2-3
clone_size: NA
v_call: TRBV5-1
d_call: TRBD2
cdr3_aa: CASSGLAAPKGVDTQYF
cdr3_nt: TGCGCCAGCTCCGGACTAGCGGCACCCAAGGGGGTGGATACGCAGTATTTT

j_call: TRBJ2-2
clone_size: NA
v_call: TRBV5-1
d_call: TRBD2
cdr3_aa: CASSLDAGGVTGELFF
cdr3_nt: TGCGCCAGCAGCTTGGACGCGGGAGGGGTCACCGGGGAGCTGTTTTTT

j_call: TRBJ2-1
clone_size: NA
v_call: TRBV10-3
d_call: TRBD2
cdr3_aa: CAISFTSGRGNEQFF
cdr3_nt: TGTGCCATCAGTTTTACTAGCGGGAGGGGGAATGAGCAGTTCTTC

j_call: TRBJ2-2
clone_size: few
v_call: TRBV7-2
d_call: TRBD2
cdr3_aa: CASTGTSGGTGELFF
cdr3_nt: TGTGCCAGCACCGGGACTAGCGGAGGCACCGGGGAGCTGTTTTTT

j_call: TRBJ1-1
clone_size: NA
v_call: TRBV29-1
d_call: TRBD1
cdr3_aa: CSVNRGSGQGNTEAFF
cdr3_nt: TGCAGCGTCAACAGGGGTTCGGGACAGGGGAACACTGAAGCTTTCTTT

j_call: TRBJ1-1
clone_size: NA
v_call: TRBV24-1
d_call: NA
cdr3_aa: CATSDPGVGTEAFF
cdr3_nt: TGTGCCACCAGTGATCCAGGGGTGGGGACTGAAGCTTTCTTT

j_call: TRBJ2-7
clone_size: NA
v_call: TRBV7-2
d_call: TRBD2
cdr3_aa: CASSSSWGLAGPSYEQYF
cdr3_nt: TGTGCCAGCAGCTCCAGCTGGGGACTAGCGGGGCCCAGCTACGAGCAGTACTTC

j_call: TRBJ2-7
clone_size: NA
v_call: TRBV5-1
d_call: TRBD2
cdr3_aa: CASSAGGRSYEQYF
cdr3_nt: TGCGCCAGCAGCGCGGGGGGGCGATCCTACGAGCAGTACTTC

j_call: TRBJ2-5
clone_size: NA
v_call: TRBV7-2
d_call: TRBD2
cdr3_aa: CAGFSGRVGGETQYF
cdr3_nt: TGTGCCGGATTTAGCGGGAGGGTGGGAGGAGAGACCCAGTACTTC

j_call: TRBJ2-2
clone_size: NA
v_call: TRBV5-5
d_call: NA
cdr3_aa: CASSFVAVTGELFF
cdr3_nt: TGTGCCAGCAGCTTCGTTGCGGTCACCGGGGAGCTGTTTTTT

j_call: TRBJ2-1
clone_size: NA
v_call: TRBV5-4
d_call: NA
cdr3_aa: CASSWEDEQFF
cdr3_nt: TGTGCCAGCAGCTGGGAGGATGAGCAGTTCTTC

j_call: TRBJ1-2
clone_size: NA
v_call: TRBV19
d_call: NA
cdr3_aa: CASTGKSGYTF
cdr3_nt: TGTGCCAGTACTGGCAAAAGTGGCTACACCTTC

j_call: TRBJ2-7
clone_size: NA
v_call: TRBV27
d_call: TRBD2
cdr3_aa: CASSPMGAGGPGEQYF
cdr3_nt: TGTGCCAGCAGTCCCATGGGAGCGGGAGGGCCGGGGGAGCAGTACTTC

j_call: TRBJ1-5
clone_size: few
v_call: TRBV5-6
d_call: TRBD1
cdr3_aa: CASSITGTGGGLQPQHF
cdr3_nt: TGTGCCAGCAGCATTACCGGGACAGGGGGCGGATTGCAGCCCCAGCATTTT

j_call: TRBJ1-5
clone_size: NA
v_call: TRBV27
d_call: NA
cdr3_aa: CASSLNSGLVQPQHF
cdr3_nt: TGTGCCAGCAGTTTAAACTCGGGGTTGGTACAGCCCCAGCATTTT

j_call: TRBJ1-4
clone_size: NA
v_call: TRBV10-3
d_call: NA
cdr3_aa: CAISDGSDEKLFF
cdr3_nt: TGTGCCATCAGTGATGGCAGCGATGAAAAACTGTTTTTT

j_call: TRBJ2-1
clone_size: NA
v_call: TRBV7-3
d_call: TRBD2
cdr3_aa: CASSPGLAGNNEQFF
cdr3_nt: TGTGCCAGCAGCCCGGGACTAGCGGGTAACAATGAGCAGTTCTTC

j_call: TRBJ2-1
clone_size: NA
v_call: TRBV5-1
d_call: NA
cdr3_aa: CASSSRGTSSYNEQFF
cdr3_nt: TGCGCCAGCAGCTCCCGCGGGACTTCCTCCTACAATGAGCAGTTCTTC

j_call: TRBJ2-1
clone_size: NA
v_call: TRBV5-6
d_call: NA
cdr3_aa: CASSLGGGRFF
cdr3_nt: TGTGCCAGCAGCTTGGGCGGAGGGAGGTTCTTC

j_call: TRBJ2-7
clone_size: NA
v_call: TRBV29-1
d_call: NA
cdr3_aa: CSVVRDTSTYEQYF
cdr3_nt: TGCAGCGTGGTCCGGGATACTTCGACCTACGAGCAGTACTTC

j_call: TRBJ2-1
clone_size: NA
v_call: TRBV11-3
d_call: NA
cdr3_aa: CASSTGSHSYNEQFF
cdr3_nt: TGTGCCAGCAGCACCGGGTCCCACTCCTACAATGAGCAGTTCTTC

j_call: TRBJ1-2
clone_size: NA
v_call: TRBV3-1/TRBV3-2
d_call: TRBD1
cdr3_aa: CASSQPSTGSVYGYTF
cdr3_nt: TGTGCCAGCAGCCAACCTTCGACAGGGAGTGTTTATGGCTACACCTTC

j_call: TRBJ2-5
clone_size: NA
v_call: TRBV2
d_call: NA
cdr3_aa: CASSGGGGETQYF
cdr3_nt: TGTGCCAGCAGTGGTGGGGGCGGGGAGACCCAGTACTTC

j_call: TRBJ2-5
clone_size: NA
v_call: TRBV3-1/TRBV3-2
d_call: TRBD2
cdr3_aa: CASSLLAPTYQETQYF
cdr3_nt: TGTGCCAGCAGCCTACTAGCGCCGACTTACCAAGAGACCCAGTACTTC

j_call: TRBJ1-6
clone_size: NA
v_call: TRBV28
d_call: TRBD1
cdr3_aa: CASGYRGAPLHF
cdr3_nt: TGTGCCAGCGGCTACAGGGGGGCACCCCTCCACTTT

j_call: TRBJ2-1
clone_size: NA
v_call: TRBV6-4
d_call: TRBD1
cdr3_aa: CASSPDREYEQFF
cdr3_nt: TGTGCCAGCAGCCCCGACAGGGAGTATGAGCAGTTCTTC

j_call: TRBJ2-3
clone_size: NA
v_call: TRBV4-2
d_call: NA
cdr3_aa: CASSGRGKSDTQYF
cdr3_nt: TGTGCCTCATCTGGAAGGGGAAAATCAGATACGCAGTATTTT

j_call: TRBJ2-7
clone_size: NA
v_call: TRBV18
d_call: TRBD2
cdr3_aa: CASSEAGEDEQYF
cdr3_nt: TGTGCCAGCTCCGAGGCGGGAGAGGACGAGCAGTACTTC

j_call: TRBJ2-5
clone_size: NA
v_call: TRBV12-3/TRBV12-4
d_call: TRBD2
cdr3_aa: CASNPGLEETQYF
cdr3_nt: TGTGCCAGCAATCCGGGACTAGAAGAGACCCAGTACTTC

j_call: TRBJ1-5
clone_size: NA
v_call: TRBV28
d_call: NA
cdr3_aa: CASGLQGRHQPQHF
cdr3_nt: TGTGCCAGCGGATTACAGGGTCGCCATCAGCCCCAGCATTTT